A single sample gave rise to the 17 T cell receptor beta chains below, sequenced in a study of identifying expanded T cells in peripheral blood. Assay: immunoSEQ multiplex PCR; the TCRdb copy retains only in-frame clones and omits some. The sample has about 58,000 clones, about four fifths seen once. The sequenced sample was blood. All receptors come from a person aged 18 to 75 in good health.

The chain employs TRBV19 and TRBJ1-5; D possibly corresponds to TRBD1 (6 bases). Per the germline V gene, CDR1 is LNHDA and CDR2 is SQIVND (reference sequence). This CDR3 contains 16 residues. The ends were cut back, 1 base at V and 4 bases at J, with 14 bases in the middle. CDR3 coding DNA: TGTGCCAGTAGTATAGTGGGGGGCCAAAGAAATCAGCCCCAGCATTTT. Its translation: CASSIVGGQRNQPQHF.

The V call is TRBV7-9, the J call TRBJ2-7; D possibly uses TRBD1 or TRBD2 (5 bases each). Trimming pared 7 bases from V and 2 bases from J, leaving 15 bases between. This CDR3 has 14 amino acids. The germline V gene has CDR1 SEHNR and CDR2 FQNEAQ (reference sequence). The CDR3 loop reads CASTHRGDAYEQYF. The CDR3 DNA is TGTGCCAGCACTCACCGGGGCGATGCCTACGAGCAGTACTTC.

By proportion, this clone is large. The rearrangement links TRBV5-1 to TRBJ1-2; weak D call: TRBD1 (6 bases). Germline V gives CDR1 SGHRS, CDR2 YFSETQ. Trimming took 3 bases from V and 4 from J, leaving 10 bases between them. CDR3 length: 13 amino acids. The CDR3 loop is CASSWDKSYGYTF. Here the CDR3 DNA reads TGCGCCAGCAGCTGGGACAAAAGCTATGGCTACACCTTC.

This clone was observed many times. The genes are TRBV7-9 and TRBJ2-7, with TRBD1 as a possible D gene (6 bases). This CDR3 is 15 amino acids long. Trimming stripped 5 bases from V and 7 bases from J, with 21 bases between. CDR1 SEHNR and CDR2 FQNEAQ come from the germline V gene (reference sequence). The CDR3 loop is CASSPTGHSRWEQYF. CDR3 nucleotides: TGTGCCAGCAGCCCGACAGGTCACTCGAGGTGGGAGCAGTACTTC.

The chain carries TRBV10-3 and TRBJ1-2; 9 nucleotides agree with TRBD1. The CDR3 extends over 15 amino acids. The J segment lost 2 bases and the V segment lost 4 bases, leaving 5 bases of the junction unmatched. Per germline, CDR1 ENHRY and CDR2 SYGVKD. The CDR3 spells CAISGTGGLNYGYTF. CDR3 sequence (DNA): TGTGCCATCAGTGGCACAGGGGGCCTAAACTATGGCTACACCTTC.

This chain links TRBV5-6 with TRBJ1-2; 10 nucleotides agree with TRBD1. V gave up 5 bases and J gave up 5 bases; unmatched junction bases: 6. This CDR3 has 14 residues. CDR1 and CDR2 from the germline V gene are SGHDT and YYEEEE. Here the CDR3 DNA reads TGTGCCAGCAGGCAAGACAGGGGGCCTTATGGCTACACCTTC. Translating it yields CASRQDRGPYGYTF.

The chain combines TRBV7-9 with TRBJ2-7; a possible D gene is TRBD2 (5 bases). V was cut by 5 bases and J by 2 bases, with 16 bases left in between. The CDR3 has 15 amino acids. Germline V gene lookup returns CDR1 SEHNR and CDR2 FQNEAQ (reference sequence). The CDR3 nucleotides are TGTGCCAGCAGCCCCGAGGCAGGACTGGCCTACGAGCAGTACTTC. It specifies CASSPEAGLAYEQYF.

The chain recombines TRBV2 with TRBJ2-1; D unresolved. Germline CDR1 is SNHLY and CDR2 is FYNNEI. Trimming pared 8 bases from V and 3 bases from J, leaving 5 bases between. The CDR3 loop spans 11 amino acids. This CDR3 reads CASAYYNEQFF. CDR3 nucleotides: TGTGCCAGCGCCTACTACAATGAGCAGTTCTTC.

The rearrangement uses TRBV30 and TRBJ2-2; a possible D gene is TRBD2 (6 bases). The CDR3 is made up of 14 amino acids. Trimming took off 6 bases at V and 0 bases at J, with 11 bases between the two ends. Germline loops: CDR1 GTSNPN, CDR2 SVGIG (reference sequence). The CDR3 spells CACTGRSNTGELFF. As DNA, the CDR3 is TGTGCCTGCACCGGGAGATCGAACACCGGGGAGCTGTTTTTT.

The V call is TRBV25-1, the J call TRBJ1-2; perhaps TRBD1 as D (5 bases). V lost 4 bases to trimming and J lost 8 bases, with 8 bases between them. Germline V gives CDR1 MGHDK, CDR2 SYGVNS. CDR3 length equals 11 residues. CDR3 loop: CASSAGPGYTF. CDR3 bases: TGTGCCAGCAGTGCAGGGCCGGGCTACACCTTC.

The chain has TRBV10-2 and TRBJ2-7, with TRBD1 as a possible D gene (5 bases). Trimming pared 6 bases from V and 4 bases from J, leaving 16 bases between. CDR3 size: 14 residues. From germline, CDR1 is WSHSY and CDR2 SAAADI. The CDR3 DNA follows: TGCGCCAGCAGCGAAGATGGGGCGTATTACGAGCAGTACTTC. This encodes CASSEDGAYYEQYF.

This chain connects TRBV19 to TRBJ1-1; 8 nucleotides align to TRBD1. The CDR3 is 16 amino acids. Germline lookup yields CDR1 LNHDA and CDR2 SQIVND (reference sequence). The trim removed 2 bases at V and 5 bases at J, leaving 10 bases unmatched. The CDR3 nucleotides are TGTGCCAGTAGTATATGGGCAGGGGGCAGGGGAACTGAAGCTTTCTTT. Encoded protein: CASSIWAGGRGTEAFF.

The V gene is TRBV5-6, the J gene TRBJ2-1, with D uncertain. Germline loops: CDR1 SGHDT, CDR2 YYEEEE. V lost 1 base, J lost 0 bases, and 11 bases lay in between. The CDR3 extends over 16 amino acids. In DNA form, the CDR3 reads TGTGCCAGCAGCTTGCTTCAGAGAGACTCCTACAATGAGCAGTTCTTC. It translates to CASSLLQRDSYNEQFF. Looking up the rest from reference TRBV5-6 and TRBJ2-1 gives the full variable domain: DAGVTQSPTHLIKTRGQQVTLRCSPKSGHDTVSWYQQALGQGPQFIFQYYEEEERQRGNFPDRFSGHQFPNYSSELNVNALLLGDSALYLCASSLLQRDSYNEQFFGPGTRLTVL.

The chain has TRBV14 and TRBJ1-2; D remains unclear. CDR3 length: 14 amino acids. Trimming removed 0 bases from V and 8 bases from J, with 13 bases in between. Germline V gene lookup returns CDR1 SGHDN and CDR2 FVKESK. The CDR3 is CASSQEEGFGGYTF. CDR3 sequence (DNA): TGTGCCAGCAGCCAAGAAGAGGGCTTTGGAGGCTACACCTTC.

V gene TRBV6-1 combines with J gene TRBJ1-1; D gene ambiguous. The CDR3 spans 13 residues. Germline loops: CDR1 MNHNS, CDR2 SASEGT. V was shortened by 5 bases and J by 3 bases, with 10 bases between the two germline ends. This chain's CDR3 is CASSRDGYTEAFF. CDR3 bases: TGTGCCAGCAGTCGCGACGGGTACACTGAAGCTTTCTTT.

With respect to this clone: This CDR3 is also generated by other DNA sequences in the sample. The chain joins TRBV7-9 to TRBJ1-1; D gene ambiguous. Germline-derived CDR1 and CDR2 are SEHNR and FQNEAQ (reference sequence). This CDR3 region has 13 residues. The germline V and J ends were trimmed by 3 bases and 3 bases, with 8 bases remaining between them. For the CDR3, the DNA is TGTGCCAGCAGCTTCGGGCGGGACACTGAAGCTTTCTTT. Its translation is CASSFGRDTEAFF.

V and J are TRBV6-1 and TRBJ1-2; TRBD1 is a possible D gene (6 bases). CDR1 is MNHNS and CDR2 is SASEGT in the germline V gene. Deletions cut 9 bases from V and 4 bases from J, with 12 bases between. The CDR3 covers 12 residues. The CDR3 loop is CASLTGAYGYTF. DNA of the CDR3: TGTGCCAGTCTGACAGGCGCCTATGGCTACACCTTC.